Below, one TCR beta chain is given with its context. Its specificity is unknown. This record comes from a study of post-analysis software for immune sequencing data. This CDR3 is built from 12 residues. Germline CDR1 ENHRY, CDR2 SYGVKD. Trimming cost V 5 bases and J 11 bases, with 14 bases left between them. Unique molecular identifiers were carried by the TCR beta cDNA libraries. TCRdb re-called the PCR reads through MiXCR, storing one row per CDR3 protein. The sample holds fewer than 700,000 distinct CDR3 sequences, about 44% seen once. The study, taken as a whole, reports: Compared with controls, patients showed significantly lower normalized Chao1 diversity. Those samples that were prepared in the same batch co-clustered strongly by F measure. Elevated frequency relative to controls characterized four or five TRBV segments in patients, TRBV5-6, TRBV5-1 and TRBV20-1 among them.

The chain recombines TRBV10-3 with TRBJ2-3; D unresolved. Material for sequencing was blood. The TCR sequence derives from a girl aged 5-17 years with multiple sclerosis. The CDR3 region is CAISNGRRQQYF. The CDR3 nucleotides read TGTGCCATCAGTAATGGACGCCGCCAGCAGTATTTT.